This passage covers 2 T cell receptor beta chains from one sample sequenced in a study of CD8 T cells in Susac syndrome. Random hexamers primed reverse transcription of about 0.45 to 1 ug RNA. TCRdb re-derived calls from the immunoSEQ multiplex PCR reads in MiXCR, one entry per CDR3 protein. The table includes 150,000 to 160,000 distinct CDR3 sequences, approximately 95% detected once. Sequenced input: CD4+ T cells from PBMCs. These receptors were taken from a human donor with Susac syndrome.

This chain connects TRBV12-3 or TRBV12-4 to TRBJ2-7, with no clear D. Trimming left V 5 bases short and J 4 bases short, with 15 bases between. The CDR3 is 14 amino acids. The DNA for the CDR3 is TGTGCCAGCAGTACCATACGAGGACGGTACGAGCAGTACTTC. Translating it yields CASSTIRGRYEQYF.

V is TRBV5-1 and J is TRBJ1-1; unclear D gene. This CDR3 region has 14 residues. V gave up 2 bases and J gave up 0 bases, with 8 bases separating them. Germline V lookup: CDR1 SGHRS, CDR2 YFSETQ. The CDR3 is CASSFGILNTEAFF. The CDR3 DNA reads TGCGCCAGCAGCTTTGGCATCCTGAACACTGAAGCTTTCTTT.